This TCR beta chain was captured by sequencing in a study of Graves' ophthalmopathy and Graves' hyperthyroidism. As the template, RNA transcripts were used to amplify TCR beta CDR3 regions. An opening RT-PCR round employed HTBI primers and preceded a second-round multiplex PCR. TCRdb independently ran MiXCR on the multiplex PCR reads; one entry per CDR3 protein. The data contain around 1.1 million distinct CDR3 sequences, about 40% of them singletons. This clonotype showed up just once. There are 11 residues in the CDR3. V lost 10 bases and J 5 bases, leaving 11 bases between the germline ends. CDR1 ENHRY and CDR2 SYGVKD come from the germline V gene.

Material for sequencing was peripheral blood or thyroid tissue (not recorded which). V gene TRBV10-3 combines with J gene TRBJ2-5; a weak D match, TRBD2 (6 bases). This receptor was obtained from an adult man with Graves' hyperthyroidism. CDR3 region: CATRGAETQYF. The DNA for the CDR3 is TGTGCCACACGCGGGGCCGAGACCCAGTACTTC.